This T cell receptor (beta chain) was observed in a study of human T cells and chemical hapten exposure. Time point given: patch test 1, 2 weeks after DPC sensitization. The treatment: therapeutic diphenylcyclopropenone sensitization with weekly scalp DPC. Alopecia patients deemed DPC-suitable, aged 18 to 70, excluding pregnancy. During construction of the library, unique molecular identifiers were attached to individual cDNA molecules for quantitative, reproducible TCR counting. MiXCR, applied by TCRdb to the RACE reads, yields one record per CDR3 protein. In the table there are about 340,000 distinct CDR3 sequences, about 7% of which are singletons. General study points: Expanded TCRs created a significantly greater count of big CDR3 similarity clusters than controls did. There was no change with DPC sensitization in TCRs above 1 in 1000 frequency.

Trimming took off 2 bases at V and 4 bases at J, with 18 bases between the two ends. The CDR3 length is 16 residues. Germline CDR1 SGHTA, CDR2 FQGNSA. In its sample, this clonotype was seen a few times. Its matching antigen is unknown. This chain joins TRBV7-2 and TRBJ2-7; TRBD2 is a possible D gene (7 bases). The sequence was obtained from a woman younger than 30 with alopecia areata. Some clones in this sample may be carry-over from other donors' samples. The sample was whole blood, taken in connection with sensitization to the hapten diphenylcyclopropenone (DPC). The CDR3 DNA reads as TGTGCCAGCAGCTTAAGGTCCGGGGGGCCAGAGTACGAGCAGTACTTC. It is translated as CASSLRSGGPEYEQYF.